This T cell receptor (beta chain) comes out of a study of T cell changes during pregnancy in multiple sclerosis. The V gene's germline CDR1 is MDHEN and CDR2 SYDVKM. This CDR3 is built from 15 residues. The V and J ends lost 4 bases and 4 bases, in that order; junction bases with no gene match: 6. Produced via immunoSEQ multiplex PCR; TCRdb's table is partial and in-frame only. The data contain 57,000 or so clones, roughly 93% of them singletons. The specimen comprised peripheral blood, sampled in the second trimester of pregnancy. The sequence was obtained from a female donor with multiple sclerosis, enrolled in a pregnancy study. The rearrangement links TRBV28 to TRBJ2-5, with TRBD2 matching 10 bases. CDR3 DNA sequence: TGTGCCAGCAGTTCCCAACTAGCGGGGATAGAGACCCAGTACTTC. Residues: CASSSQLAGIETQYF.